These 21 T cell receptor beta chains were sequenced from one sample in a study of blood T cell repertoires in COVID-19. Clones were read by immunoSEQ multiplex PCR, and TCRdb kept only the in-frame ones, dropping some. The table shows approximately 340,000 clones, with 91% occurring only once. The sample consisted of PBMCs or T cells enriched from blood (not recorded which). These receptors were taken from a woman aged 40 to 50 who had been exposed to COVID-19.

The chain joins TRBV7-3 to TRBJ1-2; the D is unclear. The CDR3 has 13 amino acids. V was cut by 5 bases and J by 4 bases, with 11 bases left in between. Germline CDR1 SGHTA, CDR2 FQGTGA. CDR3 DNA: TGTGCCAGCAGCGCCGAACCGGGCTATGGCTACACCTTC. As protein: CASSAEPGYGYTF.

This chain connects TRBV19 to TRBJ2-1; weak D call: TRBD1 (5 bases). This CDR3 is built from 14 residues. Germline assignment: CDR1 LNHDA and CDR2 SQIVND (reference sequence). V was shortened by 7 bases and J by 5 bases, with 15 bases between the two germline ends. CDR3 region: CASTSGRPHNEQFF. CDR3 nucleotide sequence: TGTGCCAGTACCTCAGGGCGCCCCCACAATGAGCAGTTCTTC.

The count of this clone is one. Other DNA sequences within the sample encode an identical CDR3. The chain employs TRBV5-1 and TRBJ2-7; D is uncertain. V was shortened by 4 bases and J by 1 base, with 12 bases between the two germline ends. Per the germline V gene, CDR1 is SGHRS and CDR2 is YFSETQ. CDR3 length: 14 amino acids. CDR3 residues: CASSPLRSSYEQYF. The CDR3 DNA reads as TGCGCCAGCAGCCCACTTAGATCGTCCTACGAGCAGTACTTC.

This CDR3 reads CASTNNRGGNTIYF. CDR3 sequence (DNA): TGTGCCAGTACCAATAACAGGGGTGGAAACACCATATATTTT. The V call is TRBV19, the J call TRBJ1-3; 7 bases line up with TRBD1. J lost 3 bases, V lost 7 bases, and 6 bases had no gene match. CDR1 is LNHDA and CDR2 is SQIVND in the germline V gene (reference sequence). The CDR3 has 14 residues.

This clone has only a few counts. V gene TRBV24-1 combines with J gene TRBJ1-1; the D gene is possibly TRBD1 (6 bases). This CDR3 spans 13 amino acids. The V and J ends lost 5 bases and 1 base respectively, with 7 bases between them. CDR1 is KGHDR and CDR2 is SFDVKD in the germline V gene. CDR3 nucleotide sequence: TGTGCCACCAGTGGGGACACGAACACTGAAGCTTTCTTT. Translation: CATSGDTNTEAFF.

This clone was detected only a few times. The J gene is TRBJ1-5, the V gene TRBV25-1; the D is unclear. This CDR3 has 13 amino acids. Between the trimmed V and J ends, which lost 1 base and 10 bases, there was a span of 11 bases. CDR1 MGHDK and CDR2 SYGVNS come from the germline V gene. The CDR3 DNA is TGTGCCAGCAGTGAATTTACTAACGGCCCCCAGCATTTT. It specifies CASSEFTNGPQHF. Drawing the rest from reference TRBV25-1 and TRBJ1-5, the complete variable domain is EADIYQTPRYLVIGTGKKITLECSQTMGHDKMYWYQQDPGMELHLIHYSYGVNSTEKGDLSSESTVSRIRTEHFPLTLESARPSHTSQYLCASSEFTNGPQHFGDGTRLSIL.

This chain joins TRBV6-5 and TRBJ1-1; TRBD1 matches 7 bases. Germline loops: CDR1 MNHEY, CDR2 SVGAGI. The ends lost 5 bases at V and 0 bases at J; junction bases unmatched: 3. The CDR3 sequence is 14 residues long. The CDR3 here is CASSKQGMNTEAFF. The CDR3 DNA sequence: TGTGCCAGCAGTAAACAGGGGATGAACACTGAAGCTTTCTTT.

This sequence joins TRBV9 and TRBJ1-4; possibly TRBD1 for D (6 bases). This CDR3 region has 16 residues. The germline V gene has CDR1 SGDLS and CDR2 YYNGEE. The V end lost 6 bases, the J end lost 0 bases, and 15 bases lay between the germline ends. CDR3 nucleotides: TGTGCCAGCACCCCACATTGGACAGCAACTAATGAAAAACTGTTTTTT. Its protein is CASTPHWTATNEKLFF.

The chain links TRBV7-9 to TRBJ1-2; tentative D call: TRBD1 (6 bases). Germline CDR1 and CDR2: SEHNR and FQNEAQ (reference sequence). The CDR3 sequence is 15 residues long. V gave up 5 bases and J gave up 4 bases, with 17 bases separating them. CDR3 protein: CASSRTSGVGYGYTF. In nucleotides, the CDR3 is TGTGCCAGCAGCCGTACGTCAGGGGTCGGCTATGGCTACACCTTC.

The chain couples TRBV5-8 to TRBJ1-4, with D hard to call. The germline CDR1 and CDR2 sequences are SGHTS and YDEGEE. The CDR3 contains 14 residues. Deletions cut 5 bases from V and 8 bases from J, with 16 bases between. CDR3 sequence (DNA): TGTGCCAGCAGTAGGAGAGGAGTTAAGGAAAAACTGTTTTTT. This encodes CASSRRGVKEKLFF.

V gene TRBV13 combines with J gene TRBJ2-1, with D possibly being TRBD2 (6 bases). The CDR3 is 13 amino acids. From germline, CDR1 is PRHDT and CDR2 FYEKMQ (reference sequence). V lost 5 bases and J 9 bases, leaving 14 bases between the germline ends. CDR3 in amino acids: CASSMAGLGEQFF. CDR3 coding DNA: TGTGCCAGCAGCATGGCGGGACTGGGTGAGCAGTTCTTC.

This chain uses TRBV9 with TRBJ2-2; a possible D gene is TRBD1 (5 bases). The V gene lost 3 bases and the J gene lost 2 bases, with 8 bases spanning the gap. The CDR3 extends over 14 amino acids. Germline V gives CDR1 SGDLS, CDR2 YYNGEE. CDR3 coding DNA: TGTGCCAGCAGCGGACAGATCAACACCGGGGAGCTGTTTTTT. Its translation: CASSGQINTGELFF.

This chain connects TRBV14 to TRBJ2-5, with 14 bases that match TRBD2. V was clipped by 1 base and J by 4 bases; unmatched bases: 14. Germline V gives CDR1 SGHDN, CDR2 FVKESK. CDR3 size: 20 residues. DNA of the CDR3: TGTGCCAGCAGCCAAGTTGTGCTACGGGGACTAGCGGGAGTTTTAGAGACCCAGTACTTC. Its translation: CASSQVVLRGLAGVLETQYF.

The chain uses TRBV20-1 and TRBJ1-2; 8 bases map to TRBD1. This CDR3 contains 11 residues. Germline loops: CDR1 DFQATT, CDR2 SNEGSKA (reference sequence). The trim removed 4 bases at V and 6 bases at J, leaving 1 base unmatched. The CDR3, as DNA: TGCAGTGCTACACAGGGGGATGGCTACACCTTC. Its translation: CSATQGDGYTF.

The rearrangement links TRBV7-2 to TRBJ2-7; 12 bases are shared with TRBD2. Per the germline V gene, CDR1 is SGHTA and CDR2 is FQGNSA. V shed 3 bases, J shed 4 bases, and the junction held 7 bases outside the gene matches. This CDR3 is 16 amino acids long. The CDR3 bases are TGTGCCAGCAGCTTGGAACTAGCGGGAGGTGTGTACGAGCAGTACTTC. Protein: CASSLELAGGVYEQYF.

This CDR3 is CASSPTPGGNTIYF. CDR3 nucleotide sequence: TGTGCCAGCTCACCTACGCCAGGGGGAAACACCATATATTTT. This chain connects TRBV18 to TRBJ1-3; TRBD1 is a possible D gene (5 bases). V was trimmed by 3 bases and J by 4 bases, leaving 10 bases between them. The CDR3 sequence is 14 residues long. Germline-derived CDR1 and CDR2 are KGHSH and LQKENI.

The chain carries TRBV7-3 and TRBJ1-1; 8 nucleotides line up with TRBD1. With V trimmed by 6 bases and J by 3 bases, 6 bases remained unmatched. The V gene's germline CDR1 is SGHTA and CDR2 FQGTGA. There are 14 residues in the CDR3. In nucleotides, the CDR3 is TGTGCCAGCAGACCCGGACAGGGAGACACTGAAGCTTTCTTT. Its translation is CASRPGQGDTEAFF.

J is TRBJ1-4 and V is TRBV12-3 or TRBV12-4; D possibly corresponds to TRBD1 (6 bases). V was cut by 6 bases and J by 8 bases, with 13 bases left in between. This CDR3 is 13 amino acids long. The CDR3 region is CASRINQGEKLFF. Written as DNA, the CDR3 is TGTGCCAGCAGAATTAACCAGGGGGAAAAACTGTTTTTT.

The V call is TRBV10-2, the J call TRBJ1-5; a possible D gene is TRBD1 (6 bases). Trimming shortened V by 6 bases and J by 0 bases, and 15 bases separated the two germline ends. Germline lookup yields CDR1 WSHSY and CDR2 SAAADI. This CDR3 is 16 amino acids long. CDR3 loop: CASSRKNRDSNQPQHF. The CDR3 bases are TGCGCCAGCAGCCGAAAAAACAGGGATAGCAATCAGCCCCAGCATTTT.

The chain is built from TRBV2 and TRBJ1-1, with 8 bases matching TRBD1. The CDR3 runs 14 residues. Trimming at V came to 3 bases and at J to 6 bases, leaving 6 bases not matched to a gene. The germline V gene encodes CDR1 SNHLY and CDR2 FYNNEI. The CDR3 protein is CASSDGTGDAEAFF. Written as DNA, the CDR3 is TGTGCCAGCAGTGATGGGACAGGCGACGCTGAAGCTTTCTTT.

In DNA form, the CDR3 reads TGTGCCAGCTCACCCTCGCCCTCCAGGGTCGGTGGAAACACCATATATTTT. Encoded protein: CASSPSPSRVGGNTIYF. This sequence joins TRBV18 and TRBJ1-3; D might be TRBD1 (5 bases). The CDR3 loop spans 17 amino acids. Germline CDR1 and CDR2: KGHSH and LQKENI. V lost 3 bases and J 3 bases, leaving 18 bases between the germline ends. The whole variable domain, remainder taken from reference TRBV18 and TRBJ1-3, is NAGVMQNPRHLVRRRGQEARLRCSPMKGHSHVYWYRQLPEEGLKFMVYLQKENIIDESGMPKERFSAEFPKEGPSILRIQQVVRGDSAAYFCASSPSPSRVGGNTIYFGEGSWLTVV.